This T cell receptor (beta chain) originates from a study of quantifying T cell responses using KT2 cells. Study at large: cDNA was made from DNase-treated RNA using alpha and beta constant primers. The T4 ligation step was estimated to exceed 8.5% efficiency under optimum conditions.

Unfractionated PBMC were spiked with known numbers of KT2 clone cells. A range of KT2-to-PBMC ratios was made using fixed PBMC numbers. An oligo carrying a UMI was ligated to the cDNA 3' end. An equimolar mix of RC1.1 and RC1.2 primed the beta chain across TRBC1 and TRBC2. Separate processing of TCR alpha and beta chains began at the second PCR. Each CDR3 protein gets one entry after TCRdb re-called the UMI-ligation and nested PCR reads with MiXCR. This table holds some 50,000 distinct CDR3 sequences, roughly 10% found once. Germline assignment: CDR1 SGHRS and CDR2 YFSETQ. There are 13 residues in the CDR3. V was shortened by 1 base and J by 12 bases, with 13 bases between the two germline ends.

This TCR came from a human donor. Material: PBMCs spiked with cells of the T cell clone KT2. The chain joins TRBV5-1 to TRBJ1-4, with a weak D call TRBD1 (5 bases). The CDR3 loop reads CASSLNFGAELFF. DNA for the CDR3: TGCGCCAGCAGCTTGAATTTTGGGGCAGAACTGTTTTTT.